This entry lists 27 T cell receptor beta chains sequenced from one sample in a study of blood T cell repertoires in COVID-19. Assay: immunoSEQ multiplex PCR; the TCRdb copy retains only in-frame clones and omits some. The table has approximately 180,000 clones, 80% to 90% seen once. The specimen sequenced was peripheral blood. Receptors originate from a human donor with active or convalescent COVID-19. The donor label of this sample is uncertain.

V and J are TRBV28 and TRBJ2-3; maybe TRBD2 (5 bases). Per the germline V gene, CDR1 is MDHEN and CDR2 is SYDVKM. Between the trimmed V and J ends, which lost 6 bases and 4 bases, there was a span of 8 bases. This CDR3 comprises 12 residues. CDR3 DNA: TGTGCCAGCAGCACGGGATCAGATACGCAGTATTTT. It is translated as CASSTGSDTQYF.

This chain connects TRBV19 to TRBJ2-4, with 8 bases identical to TRBD1. In germline, CDR1 is LNHDA, CDR2 SQIVND (reference sequence). This CDR3 has 16 residues. The trim removed 5 bases at V and 0 bases at J, leaving 6 bases unmatched. CDR3 loop: CASSAGTGRAKNIQYF. The CDR3 bases are TGTGCCAGTAGTGCGGGGACAGGCCGAGCCAAAAACATTCAGTACTTC.

DNA for the CDR3: TGTGCCAGCAGTTTGTCGCGGGGGAACGAGCAGTTCTTC. Translation: CASSLSRGNEQFF. The chain has TRBV27 and TRBJ2-1, with 7 nucleotides matching TRBD2. Unmatched junction bases numbered 6, after V lost 3 bases and J lost 10 bases. CDR1 is MNHEY and CDR2 is SMNVEV in the germline V gene (reference sequence). This CDR3 region has 13 residues.

The V call is TRBV11-2, the J call TRBJ1-4, with TRBD1 matching 8 bases. The germline V gene encodes CDR1 SGHAT and CDR2 FQNNGV. This CDR3 has 15 residues. V was pared by 2 bases and J by 3 bases, with 2 bases of the junction left unmatched. This CDR3 reads CASSLQGAANEKLFF. DNA of the CDR3: TGTGCCAGCAGCTTACAGGGGGCAGCTAATGAAAAACTGTTTTTT.

CDR3 nucleotides: TGTGCCAGCTCACCATCGACAGGGGAACAGCCCCAGCATTTT. It specifies CASSPSTGEQPQHF. The V call is TRBV18, the J call TRBJ1-5; 8 bases agree with TRBD1. V shed 2 bases, J shed 7 bases, and the junction held 4 bases outside the gene matches. Germline CDR1 reads KGHSH; CDR2 reads LQKENI. The CDR3 runs 14 residues.

As DNA, the CDR3 is TGTGCCAGCATGACTGAAGAGACCCAGTACTTC. Protein sequence: CASMTEETQYF. The V and J genes are TRBV6-6 and TRBJ2-5; no reliable D call. Germline V gives CDR1 MNHNY, CDR2 SVGAGI (reference sequence). V lost 7 bases to trimming and J lost 3 bases, with 6 bases between them. The CDR3 has 11 amino acids.

This sequence joins TRBV9 and TRBJ2-1; 8 positions match TRBD1. The trim removed 4 bases at V and 4 bases at J, leaving 22 bases unmatched. Germline loops: CDR1 SGDLS, CDR2 YYNGEE. CDR3 size: 20 residues. The DNA for the CDR3 is TGTGCCAGCAGCCCTGTGAGCAGGGGGCCTAGCAGAGCCTCATACAATGAGCAGTTCTTC. This sequence encodes CASSPVSRGPSRASYNEQFF.

The V call is TRBV6-5, the J call TRBJ1-2; possibly TRBD1 for D (5 bases). This CDR3 contains 15 residues. The V and J ends lost 1 base and 4 bases respectively, with 13 bases between them. Germline V CDR1 and CDR2: MNHEY, SVGAGI. CDR3 sequence (DNA): TGTGCCAGCAGTTACTGGCAGGGTCCGATCTATGGCTACACCTTC. This codes for CASSYWQGPIYGYTF.

The genes are TRBV9 and TRBJ2-7; D possibly corresponds to TRBD1 (5 bases). The CDR3 consists of 12 residues. Germline V gives CDR1 SGDLS, CDR2 YYNGEE. V was cut by 4 bases and J by 2 bases, with 7 bases left in between. The CDR3 protein is CASSPGPYEQYF. CDR3 in DNA: TGTGCCAGCAGCCCAGGGCCCTACGAGCAGTACTTC.

The J gene is TRBJ2-1, the V gene TRBV25-1; 9 bases fit TRBD2. This CDR3 has 15 amino acids. The germline V gene encodes CDR1 MGHDK and CDR2 SYGVNS. V gave up 8 bases and J gave up 9 bases; unmatched junction bases: 14. The CDR3: CASAEAGGQSFEQFF. In nucleotides, the CDR3 is TGTGCCAGCGCGGAGGCGGGAGGGCAAAGTTTTGAGCAGTTCTTC. The entire variable domain, with the rest obtained from reference TRBV25-1 and TRBJ2-1, is as follows: EADIYQTPRYLVIGTGKKITLECSQTMGHDKMYWYQQDPGMELHLIHYSYGVNSTEKGDLSSESTVSRIRTEHFPLTLESARPSHTSQYLCASAEAGGQSFEQFFGPGTRLTVL.

The chain combines TRBV5-1 with TRBJ1-3; D ambiguous. V lost 5 bases to trimming and J lost 4 bases, with 7 bases between them. The CDR3 covers 12 residues. The germline V gene encodes CDR1 SGHRS and CDR2 YFSETQ. CDR3 sequence reads: CASSQEGNTIYF. CDR3 nucleotide sequence: TGCGCCAGCAGTCAAGAGGGAAACACCATATATTTT.

The chain employs TRBV2 and TRBJ2-6; TRBD1 aligns across 7 bases. V lost 8 bases and J lost 0; bases outside the gene matches: 7. The germline V gene encodes CDR1 SNHLY and CDR2 FYNNEI. The length of the CDR3 is 16 residues. This CDR3 reads CASELAGGSGANVLTF. The CDR3 DNA sequence: TGTGCCAGCGAGTTGGCAGGGGGCTCTGGGGCCAACGTCCTGACTTTC.

The gene calls are TRBV3-1 (or the pseudogene TRBV3-2) and TRBJ1-6, with a weak D call TRBD1 (5 bases). The germline V gene has CDR1 LGHDT and CDR2 YNNKEL (reference sequence). Trimming pared 7 bases from V and 8 bases from J, leaving 15 bases between. The CDR3 contains 14 residues. Written as DNA, the CDR3 is TGTGCCAGCACCAACACGGGGGGAGATTCACCCCTCCACTTT. Its translation: CASTNTGGDSPLHF.

The J gene is TRBJ2-3, the V gene TRBV11-2; 9 bases are shared with TRBD1. From germline, CDR1 is SGHAT and CDR2 FQNNGV. Trimming cost V 5 bases and J 2 bases; bases outside gene matches: 8. This CDR3 has 16 residues. The CDR3 DNA reads as TGTGCCAGCAGCCAAGGACAGGGGCCAAACACAGATACGCAGTATTTT. Protein: CASSQGQGPNTDTQYF.

The count of this clone is one. This chain joins TRBV4-3 and TRBJ1-6; 7 nucleotides agree with TRBD1. The CDR3 sequence is 16 residues long. Germline-derived CDR1 and CDR2 are LGHNA and YSLEER. Trimming cost V 0 bases and J 7 bases; bases outside gene matches: 6. The CDR3: CASSQDPHRGNSPLHF. The CDR3 DNA sequence: TGCGCCAGCAGCCAAGATCCCCACAGGGGAAATTCACCCCTCCACTTT.

This chain connects TRBV16 to TRBJ1-4, with D uncertain. Germline CDR1 reads KGHSY; CDR2 reads FQNENV. This CDR3 contains 14 residues. Between the trimmed V and J ends, which lost 8 bases and 0 bases, there was a span of 10 bases. The CDR3 region is CASGEFATNEKLFF. As DNA, the CDR3 is TGTGCCAGCGGAGAATTTGCAACTAATGAAAAACTGTTTTTT. Together with reference TRBV16 and TRBJ1-4, the CDR3 gives the full variable domain: GEEVAQTPKHLVRGEGQKAKLYCAPIKGHSYVFWYQQVLKNEFKFLISFQNENVFDETGMPKERFSAKCLPNSPCSLEIQATKLEDSAVYFCASGEFATNEKLFFGSGTQLSVL.

This clone was seen a single time. The chain uses TRBV28 and TRBJ1-3, with 8 bases aligning to TRBD1. The CDR3 totals 16 residues. Per the germline V gene, CDR1 is MDHEN and CDR2 is SYDVKM. The V gene end was trimmed by 4 bases and the J gene end by 5 bases; junction bases not matched to a gene: 10. CDR3 loop: CASSSPRTGQRNTIYF. The CDR3 DNA follows: TGTGCCAGCAGTTCCCCCAGGACAGGGCAGAGAAACACCATATATTTT.

The chain employs TRBV5-1 and TRBJ2-7; 8 nucleotides align to TRBD1. This CDR3 contains 17 residues. Germline V gene data show CDR1 as SGHRS and CDR2 as YFSETQ. Unmatched junction bases numbered 8, after V lost 0 bases and J lost 0 bases. The CDR3 region is CASSLGRGQVSSYEQYF. CDR3 sequence (DNA): TGCGCCAGCAGCTTGGGTCGGGGACAGGTCAGCTCCTACGAGCAGTACTTC.

This clone was counted between two and nine times. The same CDR3 arises from other DNA sequences in this sample as well. This chain uses TRBV5-4 with TRBJ2-5, with D possibly matching TRBD2 (6 bases). CDR1 and CDR2 from the germline V gene are SGHNT and YYREEE (reference sequence). There are 14 residues in the CDR3. The V and J ends lost 0 bases and 4 bases respectively, with 10 bases between them. CDR3 DNA sequence: TGTGCCAGCAGCTTGGCGGGAGTGGGAGAGACCCAGTACTTC. Encoded protein: CASSLAGVGETQYF.

V is TRBV19 and J is TRBJ2-2; 7 nucleotides line up with TRBD2. The V segment lost 5 bases and the J segment 8 bases; nucleotides outside the gene matches: 5. Germline CDR1 is LNHDA and CDR2 is SQIVND (reference sequence). The CDR3 extends over 13 amino acids. The CDR3 region has the DNA TGTGCCAGTAGTCCAATAGCGGGTGGGGAGCTGTTTTTT. It encodes CASSPIAGGELFF.

The chain uses TRBV4-1 and TRBJ1-2, with D unresolved. Trimming took off 1 base at V and 2 bases at J, with 8 bases between the two ends. CDR3 size: 14 residues. CDR1 and CDR2 from the germline V gene are MGHRA and YSYEKL. Here the CDR3 reads CASSQGIGNYGYTF. The CDR3 DNA reads TGCGCCAGCAGCCAAGGAATCGGGAACTATGGCTACACCTTC.

This chain links TRBV5-1 with TRBJ2-7; 7 nucleotides agree with TRBD1. Germline assignment: CDR1 SGHRS and CDR2 YFSETQ. V was clipped by 4 bases and J by 0 bases; unmatched bases: 7. The CDR3 consists of 15 residues. The CDR3 region is CASSDPQGLSYEQYF. CDR3 bases: TGCGCCAGCAGCGACCCACAGGGGCTCTCCTACGAGCAGTACTTC.

The chain recombines TRBV3-1 (or the pseudogene TRBV3-2) with TRBJ2-1, with 7 bases fitting TRBD2. Germline trimming cut 1 base from V and 5 bases from J; bases unmatched to any gene: 5. The CDR3 is 15 amino acids. CDR1 and CDR2 from the germline V gene are LGHDT and YNNKEL (reference sequence). CDR3 coding DNA: TGTGCCAGCAGCCAAGTATCTAGCGGAAACAATGAGCAGTTCTTC. This codes for CASSQVSSGNNEQFF.

This clone was counted once. V usage is TRBV5-1 and J usage is TRBJ1-1, with D perhaps matching TRBD1 (5 bases). V was shortened by 0 bases and J by 10 bases, with 16 bases between the two germline ends. The CDR3 covers 14 residues. Germline V lookup: CDR1 SGHRS, CDR2 YFSETQ. The CDR3: CASSLAPSSGGAFF. Written as DNA, the CDR3 is TGCGCCAGCAGCTTGGCCCCATCGTCCGGGGGAGCTTTCTTT.

This clone was seen once. The rearrangement links TRBV28 to TRBJ2-7, with 11 bases lining up with TRBD1. The CDR3 is 15 residues long. The V segment lost 4 bases and the J segment 2 bases; nucleotides outside the gene matches: 4. CDR1 MDHEN and CDR2 SYDVKM come from the germline V gene. The CDR3 region is CASSSGQGAPYEQYF. The CDR3 DNA reads as TGTGCCAGCAGTTCAGGACAGGGGGCACCCTACGAGCAGTACTTC.

The V gene is TRBV24-1, the J gene TRBJ2-3, with 11 bases aligning to TRBD2. The CDR3 loop spans 15 amino acids. After removal of 3 bases from V and 4 bases from J, the junction contained 2 bases not matched to a gene. Looked up from germline, CDR1 is KGHDR and CDR2 is SFDVKD. The CDR3 here is CATSDLAGGPDTQYF. In DNA form, the CDR3 reads TGTGCCACCAGTGATCTAGCGGGAGGTCCAGATACGCAGTATTTT.

This clone came up once. The V gene is TRBV4-2, the J gene TRBJ2-2; 8 bases are a match to TRBD2. Germline values: CDR1 LGHNA, CDR2 YNFKEQ. The CDR3 totals 15 residues. V dropped 0 bases and J dropped 5; count of bases not matched to a gene: 2. CDR3 in amino acids: CASSQDGRGTGELFF. The CDR3, as DNA: TGTGCCAGCAGCCAAGACGGGAGGGGTACCGGGGAGCTGTTTTTT.